The 14 T cell receptor beta chains given below trace back to one sample, sequenced in a study of blood T cells in healthy people across ages. Primed by a sample-barcoded 5' primer and a J-beta primer mix, a second PCR proceeded for about 7 to 11 cycles. One entry per CDR3 protein results from TCRdb running MiXCR on the 5' RACE reads. This table holds roughly 500,000 distinct CDR3 sequences, 20% to 30% found once. These records were also assigned to another study, of T cells of mothers and their children.

Material for sequencing was blood. All receptors derive from a boy aged 10-17 years in good health.

A few counts support this clonotype. The CDR3 DNA sequence: TGTGCCAGCAGTTACTCTTACGGGATCGGGGTCCAAGAGACCCAGTACTTC. Protein sequence: CASSYSYGIGVQETQYF. The rearrangement links TRBV6-5 to TRBJ2-5, with D possibly matching TRBD2 (5 bases). Trimming pared 0 bases from V and 1 base from J, leaving 15 bases between. Looked up from germline, CDR1 is MNHEY and CDR2 is SVGAGI. This CDR3 contains 17 residues.

The chain carries TRBV12-3 or TRBV12-4 and TRBJ2-5; 7 positions match TRBD1. The DNA end is more similar to TRBJ2-1, so the J call may be wrong. This CDR3 comprises 15 residues. For the CDR3, the DNA is TGTGCCAGCAGTTTAACCACAGGGGTCTACAATGAGCAGTTCTTC. Amino acids: CASSLTTGVYNEQFF.

The chain employs TRBV20-1 and TRBJ2-5, with TRBD1 matching 7 bases. The tail of the sequence fits TRBJ2-7 better, so the J call may be wrong. This CDR3 has 11 amino acids. CDR1 DFQATT and CDR2 SNEGSKA come from the germline V gene (reference sequence). CDR3 loop: CSATGGYEQYF. For the CDR3, the DNA is TGCAGTGCTACAGGGGGCTACGAGCAGTACTTC.

This clonotype was detected once. The rearrangement links TRBV12-3 or TRBV12-4 to TRBJ2-3; D not certain. This CDR3 contains 16 residues. Trimming pared 6 bases from V and 2 bases from J, leaving 18 bases between. CDR3 region: CASRLRPSAYTDTQYF. Here the CDR3 DNA reads TGTGCCAGCAGACTCCGACCGTCCGCTTACACAGATACGCAGTATTTT.

This chain connects TRBV6-2 or TRBV6-3 to TRBJ2-5; no reliable D call. V was pared by 5 bases and J by 5 bases, with 12 bases between. There are 13 residues in the CDR3. Germline-derived CDR1 and CDR2 are MNHEY and SVGEGT. The CDR3 DNA reads TGTGCCAGCAGTAGCTTGGGTCAGGAGACCCAGTACTTC. Translation: CASSSLGQETQYF.

The table lists this clonotype with a few counts. The chain has TRBV21-1 and TRBJ1-1; the table's D gene call, TRBD1, was not cross checked with the DNA. TRBV21-1 is a documented pseudogene. This CDR3 comprises 16 residues. This chain's CDR3 is CASLQQGLGAEDEAFF. The DNA for the CDR3 is TGTGCCAGCCTACAGCAGGGGCTCGGGGCGGAGGATGAAGCTTTCTTT.

V is TRBV4-3 and J is TRBJ2-7; D uncertain. There are 15 residues in the CDR3. In germline, CDR1 is LGHNA, CDR2 YSLEER. The ends were cut back, 1 base at V and 0 bases at J, with 10 bases in the middle. In DNA form, the CDR3 reads TGCGCCAGCAGCCAAGGCGTCAGGAACTCCTACGAGCAGTACTTC. Protein product: CASSQGVRNSYEQYF.

This clonotype turned up a few times. The chain is built from TRBV28 and TRBJ2-7; 7 bases fit TRBD2. Germline V gene sequence: CDR1 MDHEN, CDR2 SYDVKM. The CDR3 is made up of 14 amino acids. Trimming cost V 7 bases and J 1 base; bases outside gene matches: 7. The CDR3 region is CASIAGGRSYEQYF. Here the CDR3 DNA reads TGTGCCAGCATTGCCGGGGGGAGGTCCTACGAGCAGTACTTC.

This rearrangement joins TRBV20-1 to TRBJ2-6; 10 nucleotides match TRBD1. The CDR3 runs 16 residues. The V gene's germline CDR1 is DFQATT and CDR2 SNEGSKA (reference sequence). V shed 2 bases and J 4 bases; nucleotides not matched to a gene: 5. This chain's CDR3 is CSARRQGAWGANVLTF. The CDR3 region has the DNA TGCAGTGCTAGAAGACAGGGGGCGTGGGGGGCCAACGTCCTGACTTTC.

This clonotype was found a few times. The chain couples TRBV4-2 to TRBJ1-3; D is unresolved. Germline V gene data show CDR1 as LGHNA and CDR2 as YNFKEQ. The CDR3 runs to 17 residues. V was clipped by 2 bases and J by 0 bases, with 14 bases between them. In DNA, the CDR3 is TGTGCCAGCAGCCAACCGGCCGGCGGGTCCTCTGGAAACACCATATATTTT. This encodes CASSQPAGGSSGNTIYF.

Ten or more counts support this clonotype. DNA for the CDR3: TGTGCCAGCACCAAGGACCCACGGGCCCCTAGTCGTGTTAGCGCCAAAAACATTCAGTACTTC. Translating it yields CASTKDPRAPSRVSAKNIQYF. The rearrangement joins TRBV28 to TRBJ2-4; D remains unclear. V was trimmed by 7 bases and J by 1 base, leaving 32 bases between them. The CDR3 is 21 amino acids. CDR1 is MDHEN, CDR2 SYDVKM, per germline.

The V and J genes are TRBV9 and TRBJ2-5, with TRBD2 identical over 12 bases. Trimming cost V 3 bases and J 4 bases; bases outside gene matches: 7. Germline V gene sequence: CDR1 SGDLS, CDR2 YYNGEE. This CDR3 comprises 16 residues. CDR3 bases: TGTGCCAGCAGCGGCGGACTAGCGGGAAGGGGAGAGACCCAGTACTTC. This translates into CASSGGLAGRGETQYF.

This chain joins TRBV9 and TRBJ2-2, with 10 bases that match TRBD2. V shed 3 bases, J shed 10 bases, and the junction held 18 bases outside the gene matches. Germline V lookup: CDR1 SGDLS, CDR2 YYNGEE. The CDR3 has 18 amino acids. DNA for the CDR3: TGTGCCAGCAGCGACCCTGCACGGGGTGTAGCGGGGGGCCAGGAGCTGTTTTTT. It translates to CASSDPARGVAGGQELFF.

This rearrangement joins TRBV4-1 to TRBJ2-1; 9 nucleotides match TRBD1. Germline V gene data show CDR1 as MGHRA and CDR2 as YSYEKL. There are 19 residues in the CDR3. The V segment lost 0 bases and the J segment 0 bases; nucleotides outside the gene matches: 9. CDR3 DNA sequence: TGCGCCAGCAGCCAAGATCTTTGGGGACAGGGAAGCTCCTACAATGAGCAGTTCTTC. It encodes CASSQDLWGQGSSYNEQFF.